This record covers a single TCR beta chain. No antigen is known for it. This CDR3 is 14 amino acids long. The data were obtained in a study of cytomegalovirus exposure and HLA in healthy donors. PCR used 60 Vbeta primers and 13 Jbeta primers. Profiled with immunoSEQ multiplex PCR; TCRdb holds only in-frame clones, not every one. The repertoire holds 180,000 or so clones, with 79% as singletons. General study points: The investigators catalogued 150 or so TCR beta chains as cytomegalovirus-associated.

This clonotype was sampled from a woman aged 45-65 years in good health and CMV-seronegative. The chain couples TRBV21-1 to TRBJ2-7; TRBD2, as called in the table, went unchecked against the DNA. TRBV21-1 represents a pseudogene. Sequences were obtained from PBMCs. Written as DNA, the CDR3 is TGTGCCAGCAGCAAAGGTCGGAGAGACTACGAGCAGTACTTC. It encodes CASSKGRRDYEQYF.